The 12 T cell receptor beta chains in this list originate from one sample, sequenced in a study of cytomegalovirus exposure and HLA in healthy donors. Vbeta (60) and Jbeta (13) primers were used in the PCR. Clones were sequenced by immunoSEQ multiplex PCR, and TCRdb holds only the in-frame ones, with some missing. This sample carries approximately 130,000 clones, around 85% of them seen once, and the ten largest clones take roughly 6.7%. Sequenced sample: PBMCs. These receptors originate from a woman aged 25 to 39 in good health and CMV-seropositive.

The chain carries TRBV28 and TRBJ2-7, with 9 bases lining up with TRBD2. The germline gives CDR1 MDHEN, CDR2 SYDVKM. The CDR3 runs to 14 residues. V shed 3 bases and J 3 bases; nucleotides not matched to a gene: 3. CDR3 sequence reads: CASSLTSGYYEQYF. The CDR3 nucleotides read TGTGCCAGCAGTTTGACTAGCGGATACTACGAGCAGTACTTC.

This chain links TRBV7-9 with TRBJ1-3; weak D call: TRBD1 (5 bases). V was clipped by 5 bases and J by 0 bases, with 14 bases between them. The CDR3 covers 16 residues. Germline V CDR1 and CDR2: SEHNR, FQNEAQ (reference sequence). CDR3: CASSPVGGSSGNTIYF. CDR3 DNA sequence: TGTGCCAGCAGCCCAGTGGGGGGGAGCTCTGGAAACACCATATATTTT.

The chain employs TRBV6-1 and TRBJ2-5, with 7 bases that match TRBD1. Trimming removed 5 bases from V and 5 bases from J; junction bases left unmatched: 5. Germline assignment: CDR1 MNHNS and CDR2 SASEGT. This CDR3 spans 13 amino acids. In DNA, the CDR3 is TGTGCCAGCAGTCACCAGGGGGACGAGACCCAGTACTTC. Translating gives CASSHQGDETQYF.

The chain carries TRBV14 and TRBJ1-4, with TRBD1 matching 8 bases. CDR3 length: 18 amino acids. Germline V gene lookup returns CDR1 SGHDN and CDR2 FVKESK. V was pared by 4 bases and J by 7 bases, with 17 bases of the junction left unmatched. In DNA, the CDR3 is TGTGCCAGCAGCCTTACAGCGGAATTCCGGGACAGGCTTGAAAAACTGTTTTTT. Its translation: CASSLTAEFRDRLEKLFF.

The gene calls are TRBV4-2 and TRBJ2-3; 7 bases map to TRBD2. Germline trimming cut 4 bases from V and 8 bases from J; bases unmatched to any gene: 21. Germline V gene data show CDR1 as LGHNA and CDR2 as YNFKEQ. The CDR3 is 18 residues long. The CDR3 protein is CASSLASGGSPGFGTQYF. In nucleotides, the CDR3 is TGTGCCAGCAGCCTAGCGTCGGGGGGATCCCCGGGGTTCGGTACGCAGTATTTT.

This rearrangement joins TRBV18 to TRBJ2-1; D possibly corresponds to TRBD2 (6 bases). V gave up 2 bases and J gave up 7 bases, with 12 bases separating them. Germline CDR1 reads KGHSH; CDR2 reads LQKENI. The CDR3 is 14 residues long. The CDR3 region is CASSPVAVSNEQFF. In DNA, the CDR3 is TGTGCCAGCTCACCAGTAGCGGTCTCGAATGAGCAGTTCTTC.

This rearrangement joins TRBV6-5 to TRBJ1-5, with a possible D match to TRBD1 (5 bases). Per germline, CDR1 MNHEY and CDR2 SVGAGI. V lost 6 bases and J lost 2, with 11 bases in between. The CDR3 extends over 14 amino acids. The CDR3 is CASSLAGGNQPQHF. DNA of the CDR3: TGTGCCAGCAGCCTAGCGGGGGGCAATCAGCCCCAGCATTTT.

V gene TRBV5-4 combines with J gene TRBJ1-2, with 7 bases matching TRBD1. Germline assignment: CDR1 SGHNT and CDR2 YYREEE (reference sequence). The junction had 14 bases not matched to a gene; V was cut back by 4 bases and J by 2 bases. The CDR3 length is 17 residues. In DNA form, the CDR3 reads TGTGCCAGCAGCCCGGGACAGACCAGGGGTGGAAACTATGGCTACACCTTC. Amino acids: CASSPGQTRGGNYGYTF.

The chain combines TRBV5-4 with TRBJ2-7, with a weak D call TRBD1 (5 bases). V lost 4 bases and J lost 1, with 9 bases in between. Per germline, CDR1 SGHNT and CDR2 YYREEE (reference sequence). The CDR3 runs 13 residues. The CDR3 here is CASSPDSSYEQYF. The CDR3 DNA reads as TGTGCCAGCAGCCCCGACAGTTCCTACGAGCAGTACTTC.

Only one count was recorded for this clone. This rearrangement joins TRBV6-1 to TRBJ2-7; 11 nucleotides align to TRBD2. V shed 5 bases and J 6 bases; nucleotides not matched to a gene: 9. The V gene's germline CDR1 is MNHNS and CDR2 SASEGT. The CDR3 is 15 amino acids. DNA of the CDR3: TGTGCCAGCAGTCACCCGGGACTAGCGGTCCGCGAGCAGTACTTC. Protein: CASSHPGLAVREQYF.

This sequence joins TRBV28 and TRBJ2-6; 9 nucleotides line up with TRBD1. V trimming: 9 bases; J trimming: 1 base; junction bases outside the gene matches: 4. This CDR3 has 15 residues. The V gene's germline CDR1 is MDHEN and CDR2 SYDVKM. CDR3 residues: CASTGGGSGANVLTF. The CDR3 nucleotides are TGTGCCAGTACAGGGGGCGGGTCTGGGGCCAACGTCCTGACTTTC.

The genes are TRBV6-1 and TRBJ2-3, with D perhaps TRBD1 (6 bases). The germline V gene encodes CDR1 MNHNS and CDR2 SASEGT. CDR3 length: 13 residues. The ends were cut back, 7 bases at V and 7 bases at J, with 15 bases in the middle. The CDR3 coding sequence is TGTGCCAGCACTCCCGCAGGGGAAAATACGCAGTATTTT. Translating gives CASTPAGENTQYF.